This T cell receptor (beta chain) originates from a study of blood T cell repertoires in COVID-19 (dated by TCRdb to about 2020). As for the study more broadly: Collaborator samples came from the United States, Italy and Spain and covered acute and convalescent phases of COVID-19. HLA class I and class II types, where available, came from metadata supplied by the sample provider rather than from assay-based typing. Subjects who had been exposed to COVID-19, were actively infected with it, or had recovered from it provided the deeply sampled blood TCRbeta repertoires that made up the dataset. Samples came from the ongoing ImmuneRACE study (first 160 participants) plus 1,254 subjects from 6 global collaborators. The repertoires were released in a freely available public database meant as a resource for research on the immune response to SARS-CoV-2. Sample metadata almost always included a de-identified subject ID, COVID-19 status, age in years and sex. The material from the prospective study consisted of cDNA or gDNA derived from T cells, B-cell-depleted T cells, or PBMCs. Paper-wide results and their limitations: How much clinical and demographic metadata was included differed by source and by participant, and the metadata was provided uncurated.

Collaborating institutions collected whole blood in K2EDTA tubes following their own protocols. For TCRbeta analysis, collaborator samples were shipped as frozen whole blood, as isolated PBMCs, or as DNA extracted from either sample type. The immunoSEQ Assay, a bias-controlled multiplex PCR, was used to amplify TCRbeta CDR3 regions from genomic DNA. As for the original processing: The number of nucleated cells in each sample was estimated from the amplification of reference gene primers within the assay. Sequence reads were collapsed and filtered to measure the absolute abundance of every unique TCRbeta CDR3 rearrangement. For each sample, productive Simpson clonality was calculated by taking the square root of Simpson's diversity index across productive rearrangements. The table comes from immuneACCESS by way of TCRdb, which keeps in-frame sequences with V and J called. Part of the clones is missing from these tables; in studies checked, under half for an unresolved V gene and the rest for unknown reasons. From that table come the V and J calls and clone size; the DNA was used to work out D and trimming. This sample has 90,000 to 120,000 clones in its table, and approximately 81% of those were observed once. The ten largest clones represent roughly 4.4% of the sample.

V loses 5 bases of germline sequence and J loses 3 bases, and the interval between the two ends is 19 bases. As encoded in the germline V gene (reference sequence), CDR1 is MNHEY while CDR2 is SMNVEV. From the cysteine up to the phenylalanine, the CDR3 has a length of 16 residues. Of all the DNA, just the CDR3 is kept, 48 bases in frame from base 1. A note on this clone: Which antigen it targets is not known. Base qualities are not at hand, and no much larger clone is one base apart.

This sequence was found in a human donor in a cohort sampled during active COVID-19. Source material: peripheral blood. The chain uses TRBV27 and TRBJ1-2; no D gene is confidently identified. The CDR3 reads CASSLTLGLSHYGYTF. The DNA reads TGTGCCAGCAGTCTAACCCTAGGACTCTCACACTATGGCTACACCTTC.